This entry concerns a single T cell receptor (beta chain). These data come from a study of T cell responses to AZD1222 COVID-19 vaccine. CDR1 and CDR2 (germline): MDHEN, SYDVKM. The CDR3 has 16 amino acids. V lost 5 bases, J lost 8 bases, and 12 bases stayed unmatched. Data came from immunoSEQ multiplex PCR; TCRdb stores just in-frame clones and leaves some out. This sample yields 120,000 to 150,000 clones, of which around nine tenths are seen a single time; around 5% belongs to the top ten. The rearrangement uses TRBV28 and TRBJ1-6; 7 positions agree with TRBD1. The TCR comes from an adult in good health. The specimen was peripheral blood, collected on day 0 of AZD1222 vaccination. The CDR3 DNA is TGTGCCAGCAGTGCCCGACAGGGTTTAGGGGATTCACCCCTCCACTTT. Translation: CASSARQGLGDSPLHF. The variable domain in full, with the rest retrieved from reference TRBV28 and TRBJ1-6, is DVKVTQSSRYLVKRTGEKVFLECVQDMDHENMFWYRQDPGLGLRLIYFSYDVKMKEKGDIPEGYSVSREKKERFSLILESASTNQTSMYLCASSARQGLGDSPLHFGNGTRLTVT.